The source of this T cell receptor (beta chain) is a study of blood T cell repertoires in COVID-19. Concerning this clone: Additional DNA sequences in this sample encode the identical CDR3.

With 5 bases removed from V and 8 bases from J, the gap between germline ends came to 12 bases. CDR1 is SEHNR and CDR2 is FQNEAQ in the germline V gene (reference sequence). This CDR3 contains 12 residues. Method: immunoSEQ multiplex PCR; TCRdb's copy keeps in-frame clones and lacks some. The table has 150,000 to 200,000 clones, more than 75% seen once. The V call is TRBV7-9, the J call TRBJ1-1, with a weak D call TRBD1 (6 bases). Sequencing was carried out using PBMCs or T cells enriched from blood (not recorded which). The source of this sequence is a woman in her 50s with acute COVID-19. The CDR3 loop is CASSLDRTEAFF. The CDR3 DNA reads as TGTGCCAGCAGCCTTGACAGGACCGAAGCTTTCTTT.